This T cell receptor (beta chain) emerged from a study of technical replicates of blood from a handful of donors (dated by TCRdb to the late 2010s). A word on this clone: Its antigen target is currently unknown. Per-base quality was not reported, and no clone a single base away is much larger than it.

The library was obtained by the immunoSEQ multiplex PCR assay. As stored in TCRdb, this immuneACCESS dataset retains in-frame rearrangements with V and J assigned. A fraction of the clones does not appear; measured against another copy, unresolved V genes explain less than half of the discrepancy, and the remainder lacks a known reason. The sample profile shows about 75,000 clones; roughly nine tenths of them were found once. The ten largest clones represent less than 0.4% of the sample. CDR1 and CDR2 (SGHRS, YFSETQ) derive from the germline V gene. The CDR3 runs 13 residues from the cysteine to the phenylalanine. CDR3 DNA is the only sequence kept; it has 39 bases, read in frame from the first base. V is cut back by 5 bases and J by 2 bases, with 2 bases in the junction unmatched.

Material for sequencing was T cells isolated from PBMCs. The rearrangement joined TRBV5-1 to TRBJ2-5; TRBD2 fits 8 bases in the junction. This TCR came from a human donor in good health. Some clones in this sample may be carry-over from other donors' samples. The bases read TGCGCCAGCAGGGCTAGCGGGCAAGAGACCCAGTACTTC. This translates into CASRASGQETQYF.